Listed here is a single TCR beta chain. The data were produced by immunoSEQ multiplex PCR, yet TCRdb's version contains in-frame clones alone and is incomplete. The data hold around 33,000 clones, with approximately 82% observed a single time. The sample comes from a study of blood T cell repertoires in COVID-19. Background on the study: Nucleic acid was either cDNA or gDNA, and it came from T cells, B-cell-depleted T cells, or PBMCs.

The CDR3 covers 13 residues. Between the trimmed V and J ends, which lost 7 bases and 1 base, there was a span of 13 bases. CDR1 is SQVTM, CDR2 ANQGSEA, per germline. V usage is TRBV29-1 and J usage is TRBJ1-1; TRBD1 is a possible D gene (5 bases). The clonotype was recovered from a man older than 75 with active or convalescent COVID-19. The sample was peripheral blood. CDR3 DNA sequence: TGCAGCGCCCTAGGGGAAGGGAACACTGAAGCTTTCTTT. Translation gives CSALGEGNTEAFF.